The 2 T cell receptor beta chains given below trace back to one sample, sequenced in a study of T cells in Graves' hyperthyroidism and ophthalmopathy. Regions amplified from RNA transcripts were the TCR beta CDR3 regions. The study used the HTBI primer set for a first-round RT-PCR of the TCR CDR3. TCRdb reprocessed the multiplex PCR reads with MiXCR, giving one entry per CDR3 protein. The repertoire holds around 760,000 distinct CDR3 sequences, approximately 40% seen once, with roughly 31% in the top ten. Material for sequencing was blood. The receptors were gathered from a woman aged 40 to 50 with Graves' hyperthyroidism.

At least ten counts were recorded for this clonotype. CDR3 DNA sequence: TGTGCCAGCAGCTGGGGGACAGGGGGCAGGTACGAGCAGTACTTC. Amino acid sequence: CASSWGTGGRYEQYF. This chain links TRBV13 with TRBJ2-7; 12 bases are shared with TRBD1. The CDR3 spans 15 residues. Trimming at V came to 4 bases and at J to 4 bases, leaving 5 bases not matched to a gene. The germline gives CDR1 PRHDT, CDR2 FYEKMQ (reference sequence).

V usage is TRBV29-1 and J usage is TRBJ2-6, with D unresolved. The ends were cut back, 4 bases at V and 0 bases at J, with 7 bases in the middle. This CDR3 is built from 14 residues. From germline, CDR1 is SQVTM and CDR2 ANQGSEA. Written as DNA, the CDR3 is TGCAGCGTTGGGGATGGCTCTGGGGCCAACGTCCTGACTTTC. Its translation is CSVGDGSGANVLTF.